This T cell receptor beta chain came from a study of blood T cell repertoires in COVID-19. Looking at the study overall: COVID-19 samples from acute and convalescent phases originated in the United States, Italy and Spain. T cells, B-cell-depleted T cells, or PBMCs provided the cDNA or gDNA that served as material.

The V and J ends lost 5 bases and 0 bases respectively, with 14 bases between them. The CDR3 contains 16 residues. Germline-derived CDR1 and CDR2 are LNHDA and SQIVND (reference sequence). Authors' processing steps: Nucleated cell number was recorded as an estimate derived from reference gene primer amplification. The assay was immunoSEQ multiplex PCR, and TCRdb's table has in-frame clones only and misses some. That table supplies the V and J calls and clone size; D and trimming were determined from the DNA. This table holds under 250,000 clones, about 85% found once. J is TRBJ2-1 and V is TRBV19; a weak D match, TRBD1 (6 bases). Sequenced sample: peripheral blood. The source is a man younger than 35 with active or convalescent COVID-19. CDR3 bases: TGTGCCAGTAGTCTCAACAGGGTCTACTCCTACAATGAGCAGTTCTTC. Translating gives CASSLNRVYSYNEQFF.